Listed here are 21 T cell receptor beta chains from one sample, sequenced in a study of response to subunit inactivated influenza vaccine. TCRdb recomputed calls from the RT-PCR reads with MiXCR, one row per CDR3 protein. The sample gives 600,000 to 850,000 distinct CDR3 sequences, 14% of which show up once; approximately 7.6% is in the top ten. The sample in question was PBMCs from blood, obtained approximately 15 days before vaccination. These receptors were taken from a man aged 50 or older who received an inactivated influenza vaccine.

The table lists this clonotype with a few counts. The gene calls are TRBV5-1 and TRBJ2-7; D perhaps matches TRBD2 (7 bases). CDR1 is SGHRS and CDR2 is YFSETQ in the germline V gene. The V end lost 4 bases, the J end lost 3 bases, and 17 bases lay between the germline ends. The length of the CDR3 is 15 residues. The CDR3 here is CASSPTGGVNYEQYF. CDR3 nucleotides: TGCGCCAGCAGCCCTACGGGGGGCGTCAACTACGAGCAGTACTTC.

The sample holds a few counts of this clonotype. The chain recombines TRBV12-3 or TRBV12-4 with TRBJ2-7, with TRBD2 matching over 10 bases. This CDR3 is built from 17 residues. With V trimmed by 1 base and J by 7 bases, 13 bases remained unmatched. In DNA form, the CDR3 reads TGTGCCAGCAGTTTAGAGGATTCTAGCGGGAGAGCGTGGGAGCAGTACTTC. Translated, it gives CASSLEDSSGRAWEQYF.

This sequence joins TRBV11-1 and TRBJ2-2; 12 bases line up with TRBD1. V gave up 3 bases and J gave up 4 bases; unmatched junction bases: 12. Germline CDR1 is SGHAT and CDR2 is FQDESV (reference sequence). The CDR3 has 19 amino acids. The CDR3 spells CASSFPGTGGLVATGELFF. The CDR3 DNA follows: TGTGCCAGCAGCTTTCCCGGGACAGGGGGCCTAGTCGCCACCGGGGAGCTGTTTTTT.

This clonotype was counted a few times. The V call is TRBV7-9, the J call TRBJ2-2; perhaps TRBD2 as D (6 bases). Trimming pared 5 bases from V and 7 bases from J, leaving 20 bases between. CDR1 SEHNR and CDR2 FQNEAQ come from the germline V gene (reference sequence). This CDR3 contains 16 residues. Here the CDR3 reads CASSGEVGHRNGELFF. In DNA form, the CDR3 reads TGTGCCAGCAGCGGGGAGGTGGGGCATCGGAACGGGGAGCTGTTTTTT.

Only a few counts were recorded for this clonotype. Here the CDR3 DNA reads TGCGCCAGCAGCTTTGACAGGGAAGGCAATGAGCAGTTCTTC. Protein sequence: CASSFDREGNEQFF. V is TRBV4-3 and J is TRBJ2-1; 7 positions agree with TRBD1. Losses at the gene ends were 5 bases for V and 6 bases for J; bases not matched to a gene: 7. Germline assignment: CDR1 LGHNA and CDR2 YSLEER. CDR3 length equals 14 residues.

This chain joins TRBV7-9 and TRBJ1-1, with a possible D match to TRBD1 (5 bases). Germline V gene sequence: CDR1 SEHNR, CDR2 FQNEAQ (reference sequence). The CDR3 covers 16 residues. Trimming shortened V by 5 bases and J by 4 bases, and 20 bases separated the two germline ends. The CDR3 spells CASSQPGTERGTEAFF. CDR3 nucleotide sequence: TGTGCCAGCAGCCAGCCGGGAACTGAGAGGGGCACTGAAGCTTTCTTT.

The rearrangement joins TRBV5-1 to TRBJ2-1; 7 bases line up with TRBD1. The V gene's germline CDR1 is SGHRS and CDR2 YFSETQ. The CDR3 has 16 residues. V dropped 0 bases and J dropped 2; count of bases not matched to a gene: 5. This chain's CDR3 is CASSLGAQGAYNEQFF. The DNA of the CDR3 is TGCGCCAGCAGCTTGGGAGCTCAGGGGGCCTACAATGAGCAGTTCTTC.

This clonotype was recorded a few times. The V gene is TRBV28, the J gene TRBJ2-5; 8 bases fit TRBD1. The length of the CDR3 is 15 residues. CDR1 is MDHEN and CDR2 is SYDVKM in the germline V gene. V shed 6 bases and J 4 bases; nucleotides not matched to a gene: 10. Written as DNA, the CDR3 is TGTGCCAGCAGGCCGGTTCAGGGGGCGCGAGAGACCCAGTACTTC. Translation: CASRPVQGARETQYF.

This clonotype was found a few times. V is TRBV20-1 and J is TRBJ1-1; 9 bases are a match to TRBD1. The CDR3 is 13 amino acids. Germline V CDR1 and CDR2: DFQATT, SNEGSKA (reference sequence). With V trimmed by 6 bases and J by 7 bases, 9 bases remained unmatched. The CDR3 coding sequence is TGCAGTGCGTTACAGGGGGCGCCGGGTGAAGCTTTCTTT. It specifies CSALQGAPGEAFF.

This clonotype has more than one count but fewer than ten. CDR3 loop: CASSQEISGSLADTQYF. The CDR3 DNA sequence: TGCGCCAGCAGCCAAGAGATTAGCGGGAGTCTCGCAGATACGCAGTATTTT. The chain employs TRBV4-3 and TRBJ2-3; 9 nucleotides line up with TRBD2. J gave up 4 bases and V 0 bases, and 8 bases lay outside the gene matches. CDR3 length equals 17 residues. CDR1 and CDR2 from the germline V gene are LGHNA and YSLEER.

There are a few counts of this clonotype. The V and J genes are TRBV7-8 and TRBJ2-1; the match to TRBD2 covers 11 bases. Trimming at V came to 5 bases and at J to 3 bases, leaving 6 bases not matched to a gene. CDR3 length: 16 residues. Germline V gene sequence: CDR1 SGHVS, CDR2 FQNEAQ. The CDR3 bases are TGTGCCAGCAGCAAGGGACTAGCGGACTTCTACAATGAGCAGTTCTTC. Encoded protein: CASSKGLADFYNEQFF.

This sequence joins TRBV5-6 and TRBJ1-2, with a possible D match to TRBD1 (5 bases). V was cut by 1 base and J by 4 bases, with 11 bases left in between. CDR1 SGHDT and CDR2 YYEEEE come from the germline V gene. This CDR3 region has 14 residues. The CDR3 sequence is CASSLYGGSYGYTF. In nucleotides, the CDR3 is TGTGCCAGCAGCTTGTACGGGGGGAGCTATGGCTACACCTTC. The whole variable domain, filled in from reference TRBV5-6 and TRBJ1-2, reads DAGVTQSPTHLIKTRGQQVTLRCSPKSGHDTVSWYQQALGQGPQFIFQYYEEEERQRGNFPDRFSGHQFPNYSSELNVNALLLGDSALYLCASSLYGGSYGYTFGSGTRLTVV.

The chain links TRBV3-1 to TRBJ1-6; 7 nucleotides agree with TRBD1. The CDR3 spans 14 residues. CDR1 and CDR2 (germline): LGHDT, YNNKEL (reference sequence). The trim removed 4 bases at V and 6 bases at J, leaving 3 bases unmatched. The CDR3 region is CASSPGQTNSPLHF. The CDR3 DNA reads as TGTGCCAGCAGCCCGGGACAGACTAATTCACCCCTCCACTTT.

This clonotype was detected only a few times. The chain is built from TRBV5-1 and TRBJ2-1; 16 bases fit TRBD2. Germline V CDR1 and CDR2: SGHRS, YFSETQ. The CDR3 is 16 amino acids. V gave up 4 bases and J gave up 15 bases; unmatched junction bases: 13. CDR3 DNA: TGCGCCAGCAGCGCCAGCTCCGGGACTAGCGGGGGGGCGAGGTTCTTC. As protein: CASSASSGTSGGARFF.

The chain employs TRBV9 and TRBJ2-1, with TRBD2 as a possible D gene (5 bases). CDR1 is SGDLS and CDR2 is YYNGEE in the germline V gene. V dropped 6 bases and J dropped 7 bases, with 14 bases sitting between them. The CDR3 runs to 13 residues. CDR3 protein: CASNAGPDNEQFF. CDR3 coding DNA: TGTGCCAGCAACGCGGGTCCGGATAATGAGCAGTTCTTC.

The table lists this clonotype with many counts. The genes are TRBV12-3 or TRBV12-4 and TRBJ2-1; D may be TRBD1 (6 bases). The CDR3 covers 14 residues. The V end was cut by 5 bases, the J end by 4 bases, with 12 bases between. The CDR3 spells CASSKRQAYNEQFF. The CDR3 bases are TGTGCCAGCAGTAAGAGACAGGCGTACAATGAGCAGTTCTTC.

The CDR3 DNA follows: TGTGCCAGCAGCTTTAGGGAGTCCACGCAGTATTTT. It yields the protein CASSFRESTQYF. The chain joins TRBV5-4 to TRBJ2-3, with D perhaps matching TRBD2 (5 bases). The CDR3 runs 12 residues. CDR1 and CDR2 from the germline V gene are SGHNT and YYREEE (reference sequence). V was trimmed by 2 bases and J by 9 bases, leaving 10 bases between them.

This clonotype was recorded a few times. J is TRBJ1-4 and V is TRBV4-3; D is possibly TRBD1 (5 bases). From germline, CDR1 is LGHNA and CDR2 YSLEER. The V and J ends lost 1 base and 6 bases respectively, with 9 bases between them. This CDR3 is 14 amino acids long. CDR3 DNA: TGCGCCAGCAGCCAAGGCAGGGCGGATGAAAAACTGTTTTTT. It is translated as CASSQGRADEKLFF.

This clonotype showed up many times. J is TRBJ2-5 and V is TRBV24-1; TRBD1 matches at 8 bases. The CDR3 runs to 13 residues. V dropped 9 bases and J dropped 1; count of bases not matched to a gene: 3. CDR1 KGHDR and CDR2 SFDVKD come from the germline V gene. CDR3 DNA: TGTGCCACCGGAACAGGGGGCCAAGAGACCCAGTACTTC. It yields the protein CATGTGGQETQYF.

This clonotype was seen only a few times. The V and J genes are TRBV18 and TRBJ2-7, with 9 bases identical to TRBD1. Germline CDR1 and CDR2: KGHSH and LQKENI. The V and J ends lost 3 bases and 9 bases, in that order; junction bases with no gene match: 12. This CDR3 contains 15 residues. As DNA, the CDR3 is TGTGCCAGCTCACCCTCGACAGGGGGAGCAAGCGGGCAGTACTTC. Translation gives CASSPSTGGASGQYF.

This clonotype occurred many times. One junction end disagrees with the germline gene, perhaps due to a read error. J is TRBJ1-2 and V is TRBV5-1; 8 bases line up with TRBD1. The germline V gene has CDR1 SGHRS and CDR2 YFSETQ. This CDR3 comprises 14 residues. CDR3 coding DNA: TGTGCCAGCAGCCTCGGACAGGGAGGCTATGGCTACACCTTC. This translates into CASSLGQGGYGYTF.